What follows are 12 T cell receptor beta chains derived from one specimen sequenced in a study of T cells in Graves' hyperthyroidism and ophthalmopathy. The TCR beta CDR3 regions underwent amplification using RNA transcripts as the source. HTBI primers were employed in a first-round RT-PCR of the TCR CDR3. TCRdb re-analysed the multiplex PCR reads in MiXCR, keeping a single row per CDR3 protein. The sample yields under 350,000 distinct CDR3 sequences, approximately 26% seen once. The specimen sequenced was blood. These receptors all stem from a man aged 35 to 55 with Graves' hyperthyroidism that later progressed to Graves' ophthalmopathy.

Only a few counts were recorded for this clonotype. The chain links TRBV18 to TRBJ2-7, with a weak D call TRBD1 (5 bases). V lost 1 base and J 7 bases, leaving 5 bases between the germline ends. The CDR3 is 11 amino acids. Germline loops: CDR1 KGHSH, CDR2 LQKENI. The DNA for the CDR3 is TGTGCCAGCTCACCACAGGGGGAGCAGTACTTC. This gives the protein CASSPQGEQYF.

V usage is TRBV7-8 and J usage is TRBJ2-7; TRBD1 matches at 10 bases. The germline CDR1 and CDR2 sequences are SGHVS and FQNEAQ. The CDR3 loop spans 15 amino acids. V was clipped by 6 bases and J by 3 bases; unmatched bases: 8. The chain's CDR3 is CASSGQTGGNYEQYF. The DNA for the CDR3 is TGTGCCAGCAGTGGACAGACAGGGGGCAACTACGAGCAGTACTTC.

The chain combines TRBV6-1 with TRBJ2-7; no clear D gene. From germline, CDR1 is MNHNS and CDR2 SASEGT. V lost 5 bases, J lost 4 bases, and 15 bases lay in between. This CDR3 spans 14 amino acids. The CDR3 DNA reads TGTGCCAGCAGTAAGAGGTTTGATGAATACGAGCAGTACTTC. As protein: CASSKRFDEYEQYF.

This clonotype was seen many times. The chain combines TRBV28 with TRBJ1-5; 11 nucleotides align to TRBD1. V trimming: 10 bases; J trimming: 2 bases; junction bases outside the gene matches: 19. CDR3 length: 19 residues. Germline V gene sequence: CDR1 MDHEN, CDR2 SYDVKM. The CDR3 here is CATNFLGTGGSLGNQPQHF. CDR3 nucleotides: TGTGCCACCAATTTTCTGGGGACAGGGGGTAGTTTGGGCAATCAGCCCCAGCATTTT.

The chain couples TRBV11-2 to TRBJ1-1; possible D gene TRBD1, 5 bases. This CDR3 comprises 17 residues. Germline CDR1 is SGHAT and CDR2 is FQNNGV. The ends were cut back, 3 bases at V and 0 bases at J, with 17 bases in the middle. As DNA, the CDR3 is TGTGCCAGCAGCTTTAGATGGGACGGGGGGATGAACACTGAAGCTTTCTTT. Translating it yields CASSFRWDGGMNTEAFF.

This clonotype came up many times. The chain has TRBV12-3 or TRBV12-4 and TRBJ2-7; tentatively, D is TRBD1 (5 bases). V dropped 6 bases and J dropped 3 bases, with 9 bases sitting between them. This CDR3 is built from 12 residues. The CDR3 protein is CASSKGHYEQYF. CDR3 sequence (DNA): TGTGCCAGCAGCAAAGGACACTACGAGCAGTACTTC.

The chain links TRBV3-1 to TRBJ2-7, with 11 bases aligning to TRBD2. The length of the CDR3 is 18 residues. CDR1 is LGHDT, CDR2 YNNKEL, per germline (reference sequence). V dropped 6 bases and J dropped 3; count of bases not matched to a gene: 16. In DNA, the CDR3 is TGTGCCAGCAGTCCCCCCCGGCTTAGACTAGCGGGGATCTACGAGCAGTACTTC. Its translation is CASSPPRLRLAGIYEQYF.

The gene calls are TRBV29-1 and TRBJ2-7; 8 bases align to TRBD2. CDR3 length equals 14 residues. V lost 5 bases to trimming and J lost 0 bases; unmatched junction nucleotides: 6. CDR1 SQVTM and CDR2 ANQGSEA come from the germline V gene. In nucleotides, the CDR3 is TGCAGCGTTCGGGGGGGAGACCACTCCTACGAGCAGTACTTC. Translated, it gives CSVRGGDHSYEQYF.

The chain uses TRBV19 and TRBJ2-5, with 7 bases that match TRBD2. The CDR3 loop spans 16 amino acids. Germline CDR1 reads LNHDA; CDR2 reads SQIVND (reference sequence). Trimming at V came to 6 bases and at J to 5 bases, leaving 15 bases not matched to a gene. DNA for the CDR3: TGTGCCAGTAGGGCTAGCGGCAACCTCCCTGGGGAGACCCAGTACTTC. It is translated as CASRASGNLPGETQYF.

This clonotype appeared many times. V and J are TRBV2 and TRBJ2-5; 10 bases agree with TRBD1. Germline loops: CDR1 SNHLY, CDR2 FYNNEI. This CDR3 comprises 15 residues. V shed 6 bases, J shed 1 base, and the junction held 5 bases outside the gene matches. The CDR3 sequence: CASRRDRGGQETQYF. In DNA form, the CDR3 reads TGTGCCAGCAGAAGGGACAGGGGAGGCCAAGAGACCCAGTACTTC.

This clonotype showed up just a few times. The chain combines TRBV3-1 with TRBJ2-3; perhaps TRBD2 as D (5 bases). Germline values: CDR1 LGHDT, CDR2 YNNKEL (reference sequence). V was clipped by 3 bases and J by 2 bases, with 12 bases between them. CDR3 length equals 15 residues. CDR3 residues: CASSQISRDTDTQYF. DNA for the CDR3: TGTGCCAGCAGCCAGATCTCACGGGACACAGATACGCAGTATTTT.

This clonotype occurred many times. The CDR3 DNA is TGTGCCAGTAGAAAAACCGACAGAGGAGTCTTCGCTGAAGCTTTCTTT. This sequence encodes CASRKTDRGVFAEAFF. V gene TRBV19 combines with J gene TRBJ1-1, with a weak D call TRBD1 (5 bases). V lost 6 bases and J 6 bases, leaving 23 bases between the germline ends. Per the germline V gene, CDR1 is LNHDA and CDR2 is SQIVND (reference sequence). The CDR3 sequence is 16 residues long.